This T cell receptor (beta chain) came from a study of T cells in Graves' hyperthyroidism and ophthalmopathy. V lost 1 base and J lost 3, with 6 bases in between. The length of the CDR3 is 13 residues. From germline, CDR1 is SGHTA and CDR2 FQGTGA. RNA transcripts provided the source from which TCR beta CDR3 regions were amplified. The study used the HTBI primer set for a first-round RT-PCR of the TCR CDR3. Each CDR3 protein is one row after TCRdb ran MiXCR on the multiplex PCR reads. The repertoire holds roughly 840,000 distinct CDR3 sequences, with about two fifths as singletons. This chain joins TRBV7-3 and TRBJ2-5; no clear D. The sample taken for sequencing was blood. The source is a man between 18 and 29 years old with Graves' hyperthyroidism. As DNA, the CDR3 is TGTGCCAGCAGCTTAAGCTATAAAGAGACCCAGTACTTC. This translates into CASSLSYKETQYF.